The clone carrying this TCR beta chain is a singleton in its sample. Antigen unknown. Use of 60 Vbeta and 13 Jbeta primers characterized the PCR. The repertoire was sequenced with immunoSEQ multiplex PCR; TCRdb's copy has only in-frame clones and lacks some. Among 130,000 or so clones listed, more than 60% were seen once. This specimen belongs to a study of cytomegalovirus exposure and HLA in healthy donors. Study-level points and caveats: Researchers reported that three CMV-associated chains were confirmed in vitro as CMV antigen-specific. An observed cluster of highly shared sequence variants was recorded as a likely sequencing artifact. The authors reported that TCR beta sequences could predict HLA-A and HLA-B alleles. These predictions were accurate for most subjects in the first cohort. Researchers counted around 150 TCR beta chains as cytomegalovirus-associated.

The V segment lost 6 bases and the J segment 6 bases; nucleotides outside the gene matches: 11. Germline values: CDR1 MNHEY, CDR2 SMNVEV (reference sequence). The CDR3 extends over 14 amino acids. The chain couples TRBV27 to TRBJ2-7; 7 positions match TRBD2. This sequence was found in a man younger than 35 in good health and CMV-seronegative. The sequenced sample was PBMCs. The CDR3 region has the DNA TGTGCCAGCAGACCCTTAGCAGCGGGACCCGAGCAGTACTTC. Amino acid sequence: CASRPLAAGPEQYF.